Shown below are 30 T cell receptor beta chains from a single sample sequenced in a study of B cell selection in AIRE deficiency. Sorting defined conventional CD4 T cells as CD4+CD127+. Sequenced by immunoSEQ multiplex PCR; TCRdb stores in-frame clones only, minus some. In the table there are about 24,000 clones, around 97% of which are singletons. The specimen was conventional CD4+ T cells sorted from PBMCs. These receptors all come from a human donor with AIRE deficiency.

The chain links TRBV6-5 to TRBJ1-1; D is undetermined. The germline CDR1 and CDR2 sequences are MNHEY and SVGAGI. The CDR3 spans 11 residues. Between the trimmed V and J ends, which lost 6 bases and 4 bases, there was a span of 6 bases. The CDR3 nucleotides read TGTGCCAGCAGGGGATTCACTGAAGCTTTCTTT. Translating it yields CASRGFTEAFF.

This chain links TRBV5-1 with TRBJ1-2, with 7 bases aligning to TRBD1. The CDR3 length is 15 residues. Germline V gene sequence: CDR1 SGHRS, CDR2 YFSETQ. V was clipped by 0 bases and J by 4 bases; unmatched bases: 6. The CDR3 nucleotides read TGCGCCAGCAGCTTGGCACCAGGGGGGGCCTATGGCTACACCTTC. As protein: CASSLAPGGAYGYTF.

The CDR3 sequence: CASTEGGTAPLAYGYTF. The DNA for the CDR3 is TGTGCCAGCACCGAGGGCGGGACAGCGCCACTTGCCTATGGCTACACCTTC. The V gene is TRBV28, the J gene TRBJ1-2, with TRBD1 matching 7 bases. With 7 bases clipped from V and 4 bases from J, the junction kept 18 bases outside the gene matches. Germline V CDR1 and CDR2: MDHEN, SYDVKM. This CDR3 has 17 residues.

This chain joins TRBV4-1 and TRBJ2-5; D may be TRBD1 or TRBD2 (6 bases each). Germline-derived CDR1 and CDR2 are MGHRA and YSYEKL. This CDR3 contains 15 residues. V dropped 3 bases and J dropped 5 bases, with 16 bases sitting between them. CDR3 coding DNA: TGCGCCAGCAGCCAGGCAGAAGGGGGGTCTGAGACCCAGTACTTC. It yields the protein CASSQAEGGSETQYF.

The J gene is TRBJ1-2, the V gene TRBV7-2; tentative D call: TRBD1 (6 bases). CDR1 and CDR2 from the germline V gene are SGHTA and FQGNSA. CDR3 size: 16 residues. V was trimmed by 5 bases and J by 4 bases, leaving 20 bases between them. The CDR3 DNA follows: TGTGCCAGCAGCCTTCGAGCTTGGGGGCCAACCTATGGCTACACCTTC. Translated, it gives CASSLRAWGPTYGYTF.

The J gene is TRBJ2-1, the V gene TRBV11-1; D is perhaps TRBD1 or TRBD2 (5 bases each). V gave up 2 bases and J gave up 5 bases, with 7 bases separating them. Germline CDR1 is SGHAT and CDR2 is FQDESV (reference sequence). CDR3 length: 13 amino acids. In nucleotides, the CDR3 is TGTGCCAGCAGCTTACTGGGGGACAATGAGCAGTTCTTC. Translating gives CASSLLGDNEQFF. The full variable domain, with the rest looked up from reference TRBV11-1 and TRBJ2-1, is EAEVAQSPRYKITEKSQAVAFWCDPISGHATLYWYRQILGQGPELLVQFQDESVVDDSQLPKDRFSAERLKGVDSTLKIQPAELGDSAMYLCASSLLGDNEQFFGPGTRLTVL.

This chain links TRBV6-5 with TRBJ1-5; 9 bases are shared with TRBD1. J was trimmed by 9 bases and V by 6 bases; bases with no gene match: 9. Germline V gives CDR1 MNHEY, CDR2 SVGAGI. The CDR3 runs to 14 residues. DNA for the CDR3: TGTGCCAGCAGCATCCGGACAGGGGAATGGCCCCAGCATTTT. Encoded protein: CASSIRTGEWPQHF.

The chain is built from TRBV5-1 and TRBJ1-3, with no clear D. The V end lost 3 bases, the J end lost 4 bases, and 11 bases lay between the germline ends. The CDR3 has 14 amino acids. The germline CDR1 and CDR2 sequences are SGHRS and YFSETQ. In DNA form, the CDR3 reads TGCGCCAGCAGCTCTTTAGAACCAGGAAACACCATATATTTT. This encodes CASSSLEPGNTIYF. The full variable domain, in which reference TRBV5-1 and TRBJ1-3 provide the parts outside the CDR3, is KAGVTQTPRYLIKTRGQQVTLSCSPISGHRSVSWYQQTPGQGLQFLFEYFSETQRNKGNFPGRFSGRQFSNSRSEMNVSTLELGDSALYLCASSSLEPGNTIYFGEGSWLTVV.

This chain uses TRBV5-1 with TRBJ1-2, with a tentative D call TRBD1 (6 bases). Deletions cut 0 bases from V and 12 bases from J, with 15 bases between. Germline V gene lookup returns CDR1 SGHRS and CDR2 YFSETQ. The CDR3 extends over 13 amino acids. DNA for the CDR3: TGCGCCAGCAGCTTGGCCTTACAGGGTACGAACACCTTC. Amino acid sequence: CASSLALQGTNTF. The entire variable domain, with the rest obtained from reference TRBV5-1 and TRBJ1-2, is as follows: KAGVTQTPRYLIKTRGQQVTLSCSPISGHRSVSWYQQTPGQGLQFLFEYFSETQRNKGNFPGRFSGRQFSNSRSEMNVSTLELGDSALYLCASSLALQGTNTFGSGTRLTVV.

The chain uses TRBV30 and TRBJ1-6; D unresolved. This CDR3 has 15 amino acids. The germline V and J ends were trimmed by 2 bases and 7 bases, with 15 bases remaining between them. Germline-derived CDR1 and CDR2 are GTSNPN and SVGIG (reference sequence). CDR3 sequence (DNA): TGTGCCTGGAGTCCCCGCGGCGGAGAAAATTCACCCCTCCACTTT. It yields the protein CAWSPRGGENSPLHF.

The CDR3 DNA sequence: TGCAGTAGAAGTGCAGCTTTCTTT. The encoded protein is CSRSAAFF. V usage is TRBV20-1 and J usage is TRBJ1-1, with unresolved D. Germline V gives CDR1 DFQATT, CDR2 SNEGSKA (reference sequence). V dropped 8 bases and J dropped 10 bases, with 8 bases sitting between them. The CDR3 runs 8 residues.

V and J are TRBV10-3 and TRBJ1-3; D unresolved. V was shortened by 2 bases and J by 1 base, with 6 bases between the two germline ends. Germline V lookup: CDR1 ENHRY, CDR2 SYGVKD. The CDR3 spans 14 residues. Written as DNA, the CDR3 is TGTGCCATCAGTGAGGGGAGATCTGGAAACACCATATATTTT. Translation gives CAISEGRSGNTIYF.

This clone has more than one count but fewer than ten. The chain uses TRBV7-9 and TRBJ2-5; tentative D call: TRBD1 (6 bases). The V gene lost 5 bases and the J gene lost 4 bases, with 14 bases spanning the gap. CDR1 SEHNR and CDR2 FQNEAQ come from the germline V gene (reference sequence). The CDR3 is 14 residues long. Here the CDR3 DNA reads TGTGCCAGCAGCCGCGACAGGATCGGAGAGACCCAGTACTTC. Its protein product is CASSRDRIGETQYF.

The chain combines TRBV19 with TRBJ1-2; D is perhaps TRBD1 (6 bases). The CDR3 runs 14 residues. Per germline, CDR1 LNHDA and CDR2 SQIVND (reference sequence). Deletions cut 6 bases from V and 3 bases from J, with 14 bases between. This CDR3 is CASSRRAGDYGYTF. The CDR3 bases are TGTGCCAGTAGCCGTCGCGCAGGGGACTATGGCTACACCTTC. Full variable domain (rest looked up from reference TRBV19 and TRBJ1-2): DGGITQSPKYLFRKEGQNVTLSCEQNLNHDAMYWYRQDPGQGLRLIYYSQIVNDFQKGDIAEGYSVSREKKESFPLTVTSAQKNPTAFYLCASSRRAGDYGYTFGSGTRLTVV.

This rearrangement joins TRBV6-1 to TRBJ1-2, with D possibly matching TRBD1 (5 bases). Per germline, CDR1 MNHNS and CDR2 SASEGT. The CDR3 length is 14 residues. Between the trimmed V and J ends, which lost 0 bases and 2 bases, there was a span of 7 bases. CDR3 protein: CASSEAQGNYGYTF. The DNA for the CDR3 is TGTGCCAGCAGTGAAGCGCAGGGAAACTATGGCTACACCTTC.

This rearrangement joins TRBV27 to TRBJ1-1; maybe TRBD1 (5 bases). The CDR3 is 15 amino acids. Trimming pared 5 bases from V and 0 bases from J, leaving 13 bases between. From germline, CDR1 is MNHEY and CDR2 SMNVEV (reference sequence). The CDR3 loop reads CASSEGRFMNTEAFF. DNA of the CDR3: TGTGCCAGCAGTGAGGGACGCTTCATGAACACTGAAGCTTTCTTT.

The V gene is TRBV28, the J gene TRBJ1-3; D is uncertain. The CDR3 runs to 12 residues. V gave up 5 bases and J gave up 3 bases, with 5 bases separating them. Germline CDR1 reads MDHEN; CDR2 reads SYDVKM. The CDR3 is CASSVFGNTIYF. The CDR3 region has the DNA TGTGCCAGCAGTGTCTTTGGAAACACCATATATTTT.

The rearrangement uses TRBV6-6 and TRBJ1-4; 10 bases are shared with TRBD1. This CDR3 contains 14 residues. Germline trimming cut 6 bases from V and 7 bases from J; bases unmatched to any gene: 5. CDR1 MNHNY and CDR2 SVGAGI come from the germline V gene (reference sequence). CDR3 sequence: CASSRGQGSEKLFF. CDR3 nucleotide sequence: TGTGCCAGCAGCCGGGGACAGGGGAGTGAAAAACTGTTTTTT.

This chain connects TRBV27 to TRBJ2-3; 8 bases fit TRBD2. Per germline, CDR1 MNHEY and CDR2 SMNVEV (reference sequence). The CDR3 consists of 14 residues. J gave up 4 bases and V 7 bases, and 7 bases lay outside the gene matches. Here the CDR3 reads CASTQAGVPDTQYF. The CDR3 DNA sequence: TGTGCCAGCACCCAAGCGGGAGTCCCAGATACGCAGTATTTT.

The chain couples TRBV28 to TRBJ2-5, with TRBD1 as a possible D gene (6 bases). The V end lost 2 bases, the J end lost 2 bases, and 15 bases lay between the germline ends. This CDR3 is built from 16 residues. Germline loops: CDR1 MDHEN, CDR2 SYDVKM. The CDR3 region is CASSLGGRKEQETQYF. The DNA of the CDR3 is TGTGCCAGCAGTTTAGGGGGCAGAAAAGAGCAAGAGACCCAGTACTTC.

The chain carries TRBV28 and TRBJ1-1; D gene unclear. Germline V gene lookup returns CDR1 MDHEN and CDR2 SYDVKM. The ends were cut back, 4 bases at V and 1 base at J, with 10 bases in the middle. The CDR3 spans 14 residues. CDR3 DNA: TGTGCCAGCAGTTCCCGGGTCCAGAACACTGAAGCTTTCTTT. Its translation is CASSSRVQNTEAFF.

V gene TRBV19 combines with J gene TRBJ2-2, with D unresolved. V gave up 4 bases and J gave up 2 bases, with 8 bases separating them. CDR1 and CDR2 (germline): LNHDA, SQIVND (reference sequence). The CDR3 has 14 residues. The CDR3 coding sequence is TGTGCCAGTAGTACAGGTATAAACACCGGGGAGCTGTTTTTT. Translation: CASSTGINTGELFF.

V usage is TRBV5-1 and J usage is TRBJ2-1; TRBD1 matches at 8 bases. V lost 4 bases and J lost 0; bases outside the gene matches: 6. This CDR3 region has 16 residues. Germline CDR1 and CDR2: SGHRS and YFSETQ. This chain's CDR3 is CASSTRTGSSYNEQFF. The CDR3 nucleotides are TGCGCCAGCAGCACTAGGACAGGGTCCTCCTACAATGAGCAGTTCTTC. Drawing the rest from reference TRBV5-1 and TRBJ2-1, the complete variable domain is KAGVTQTPRYLIKTRGQQVTLSCSPISGHRSVSWYQQTPGQGLQFLFEYFSETQRNKGNFPGRFSGRQFSNSRSEMNVSTLELGDSALYLCASSTRTGSSYNEQFFGPGTRLTVL.

This chain uses TRBV30 with TRBJ1-5; no clear D gene. The V gene's germline CDR1 is GTSNPN and CDR2 SVGIG (reference sequence). There are 13 residues in the CDR3. The germline V and J ends were trimmed by 2 bases and 2 bases, with 7 bases remaining between them. CDR3 bases: TGTGCCTGGAGTAGGGCGGGCAATCAGCCCCAGCATTTT. It is translated as CAWSRAGNQPQHF.

This chain connects TRBV11-3 to TRBJ1-5; 9 bases agree with TRBD1. The CDR3 has 17 residues. V shed 5 bases, J shed 4 bases, and the junction held 12 bases outside the gene matches. CDR1 is SGHNT and CDR2 is YENEEA in the germline V gene. CDR3 protein: CASSQSKDRGLNQPQHF. Here the CDR3 DNA reads TGTGCCAGCAGCCAAAGTAAAGACAGGGGGTTAAATCAGCCCCAGCATTTT. The full variable domain, rest sourced from reference TRBV11-3 and TRBJ1-5, is EAGVVQSPRYKIIEKKQPVAFWCNPISGHNTLYWYLQNLGQGPELLIRYENEEAVDDSQLPKDRFSAERLKGVDSTLKIQPAELGDSAVYLCASSQSKDRGLNQPQHFGDGTRLSIL.

This chain uses TRBV18 with TRBJ2-7, with D unresolved. Germline V lookup: CDR1 KGHSH, CDR2 LQKENI. Trimming removed 3 bases at V and 3 bases at J, with 3 bases between. This CDR3 comprises 11 residues. CDR3: CASSPGYEQYF. The CDR3, as DNA: TGTGCCAGCTCACCCGGCTACGAGCAGTACTTC. Using reference TRBV18 and TRBJ2-7 for the parts outside the CDR3, the full variable domain is NAGVMQNPRHLVRRRGQEARLRCSPMKGHSHVYWYRQLPEEGLKFMVYLQKENIIDESGMPKERFSAEFPKEGPSILRIQQVVRGDSAAYFCASSPGYEQYFGPGTRLTVT.

The J gene is TRBJ2-7, the V gene TRBV28; D is perhaps TRBD1 (5 bases). Trimming pared 2 bases from V and 2 bases from J, leaving 25 bases between. CDR1 and CDR2 from the germline V gene are MDHEN and SYDVKM. The CDR3 loop spans 19 amino acids. As DNA, the CDR3 is TGTGCCAGCAGTTTAACAACGACCATCACGGACACCCCCACCTACGAGCAGTACTTC. Encoded protein: CASSLTTTITDTPTYEQYF.

The chain has TRBV5-8 and TRBJ2-2; D assignment may be TRBD1 or TRBD2 (5 bases each). Per germline, CDR1 SGHTS and CDR2 YDEGEE. The V and J ends lost 0 bases and 7 bases respectively, with 16 bases between them. The length of the CDR3 is 16 residues. The CDR3 here is CASSLVLGTGGGELFF. CDR3 in DNA: TGTGCCAGCAGCTTGGTCCTTGGGACCGGCGGCGGGGAGCTGTTTTTT.

The chain uses TRBV27 and TRBJ2-1; TRBD2 is a possible D gene (6 bases). Trimming cost V 2 bases and J 4 bases, with 21 bases left between them. The CDR3 covers 18 residues. In germline, CDR1 is MNHEY, CDR2 SMNVEV (reference sequence). The CDR3: CASSLTSPQRVLYNEQFF. The CDR3 region has the DNA TGTGCCAGCAGTTTAACCTCCCCTCAGCGGGTTCTATACAATGAGCAGTTCTTC.

In DNA form, the CDR3 reads TGTGCCAGTAGTATCGTTGGACAGGGGGCCGGATACGAGCAGTACTTC. Its translation: CASSIVGQGAGYEQYF. The genes are TRBV19 and TRBJ2-7; 11 positions match TRBD1. In germline, CDR1 is LNHDA, CDR2 SQIVND (reference sequence). V lost 3 bases and J lost 4; bases outside the gene matches: 8. This CDR3 has 16 amino acids.